The 4 T cell receptor beta chains in this list originate from one sample, sequenced in a study of cytomegalovirus exposure and HLA in healthy donors. PCR employed 60 Vbeta and 13 Jbeta primers. Using immunoSEQ multiplex PCR, the repertoire was profiled, and TCRdb retains in-frame clones only, with some absent. The sample comprises 100,000 to 120,000 clones, over 70% of which are singletons, and about 5.7% rests with the top ten. Sequencing was done on a sample of PBMCs. These TCRs come from a male donor in good health and CMV-seronegative.

This chain connects TRBV7-2 to TRBJ1-1; tentative D call: TRBD1 (6 bases). The CDR3 covers 14 residues. The V gene lost 7 bases and the J gene lost 10 bases, with 22 bases spanning the gap. CDR1 is SGHTA, CDR2 FQGNSA, per germline. For the CDR3, the DNA is TGTGCCAGCAACCTAGGGGGATCGATTAGGGCAGCTTTCTTT. Its translation is CASNLGGSIRAAFF.

The chain is built from TRBV4-2 and TRBJ2-1; TRBD2 is a possible D gene (5 bases). The CDR3 consists of 17 residues. With 1 base removed from V and 0 bases from J, the gap between germline ends came to 13 bases. CDR1 is LGHNA and CDR2 is YNFKEQ in the germline V gene. The CDR3 DNA reads as TGTGCCAGCAGCCAAGGCATTGGTGGGAGCTCCTACAATGAGCAGTTCTTC. Encoded protein: CASSQGIGGSSYNEQFF.

This clone occurred a few times. This rearrangement joins TRBV5-6 to TRBJ2-7, with 12 bases aligning to TRBD2. Trimming cost V 4 bases and J 4 bases; bases outside gene matches: 9. There are 16 residues in the CDR3. The germline V gene encodes CDR1 SGHDT and CDR2 YYEEEE. CDR3 in amino acids: CASSTFRTSGKYEQYF. CDR3 bases: TGTGCCAGCAGCACATTTCGGACTAGCGGGAAATACGAGCAGTACTTC.

The chain employs TRBV2 and TRBJ2-1; D is ambiguous. The length of the CDR3 is 17 residues. The germline CDR1 and CDR2 sequences are SNHLY and FYNNEI. The V end lost 4 bases, the J end lost 0 bases, and 16 bases lay between the germline ends. The CDR3 DNA sequence: TGTGCCAGCAGTGGAGACCCGCAGGCAAGCTCCTACAATGAGCAGTTCTTC. This encodes CASSGDPQASSYNEQFF.